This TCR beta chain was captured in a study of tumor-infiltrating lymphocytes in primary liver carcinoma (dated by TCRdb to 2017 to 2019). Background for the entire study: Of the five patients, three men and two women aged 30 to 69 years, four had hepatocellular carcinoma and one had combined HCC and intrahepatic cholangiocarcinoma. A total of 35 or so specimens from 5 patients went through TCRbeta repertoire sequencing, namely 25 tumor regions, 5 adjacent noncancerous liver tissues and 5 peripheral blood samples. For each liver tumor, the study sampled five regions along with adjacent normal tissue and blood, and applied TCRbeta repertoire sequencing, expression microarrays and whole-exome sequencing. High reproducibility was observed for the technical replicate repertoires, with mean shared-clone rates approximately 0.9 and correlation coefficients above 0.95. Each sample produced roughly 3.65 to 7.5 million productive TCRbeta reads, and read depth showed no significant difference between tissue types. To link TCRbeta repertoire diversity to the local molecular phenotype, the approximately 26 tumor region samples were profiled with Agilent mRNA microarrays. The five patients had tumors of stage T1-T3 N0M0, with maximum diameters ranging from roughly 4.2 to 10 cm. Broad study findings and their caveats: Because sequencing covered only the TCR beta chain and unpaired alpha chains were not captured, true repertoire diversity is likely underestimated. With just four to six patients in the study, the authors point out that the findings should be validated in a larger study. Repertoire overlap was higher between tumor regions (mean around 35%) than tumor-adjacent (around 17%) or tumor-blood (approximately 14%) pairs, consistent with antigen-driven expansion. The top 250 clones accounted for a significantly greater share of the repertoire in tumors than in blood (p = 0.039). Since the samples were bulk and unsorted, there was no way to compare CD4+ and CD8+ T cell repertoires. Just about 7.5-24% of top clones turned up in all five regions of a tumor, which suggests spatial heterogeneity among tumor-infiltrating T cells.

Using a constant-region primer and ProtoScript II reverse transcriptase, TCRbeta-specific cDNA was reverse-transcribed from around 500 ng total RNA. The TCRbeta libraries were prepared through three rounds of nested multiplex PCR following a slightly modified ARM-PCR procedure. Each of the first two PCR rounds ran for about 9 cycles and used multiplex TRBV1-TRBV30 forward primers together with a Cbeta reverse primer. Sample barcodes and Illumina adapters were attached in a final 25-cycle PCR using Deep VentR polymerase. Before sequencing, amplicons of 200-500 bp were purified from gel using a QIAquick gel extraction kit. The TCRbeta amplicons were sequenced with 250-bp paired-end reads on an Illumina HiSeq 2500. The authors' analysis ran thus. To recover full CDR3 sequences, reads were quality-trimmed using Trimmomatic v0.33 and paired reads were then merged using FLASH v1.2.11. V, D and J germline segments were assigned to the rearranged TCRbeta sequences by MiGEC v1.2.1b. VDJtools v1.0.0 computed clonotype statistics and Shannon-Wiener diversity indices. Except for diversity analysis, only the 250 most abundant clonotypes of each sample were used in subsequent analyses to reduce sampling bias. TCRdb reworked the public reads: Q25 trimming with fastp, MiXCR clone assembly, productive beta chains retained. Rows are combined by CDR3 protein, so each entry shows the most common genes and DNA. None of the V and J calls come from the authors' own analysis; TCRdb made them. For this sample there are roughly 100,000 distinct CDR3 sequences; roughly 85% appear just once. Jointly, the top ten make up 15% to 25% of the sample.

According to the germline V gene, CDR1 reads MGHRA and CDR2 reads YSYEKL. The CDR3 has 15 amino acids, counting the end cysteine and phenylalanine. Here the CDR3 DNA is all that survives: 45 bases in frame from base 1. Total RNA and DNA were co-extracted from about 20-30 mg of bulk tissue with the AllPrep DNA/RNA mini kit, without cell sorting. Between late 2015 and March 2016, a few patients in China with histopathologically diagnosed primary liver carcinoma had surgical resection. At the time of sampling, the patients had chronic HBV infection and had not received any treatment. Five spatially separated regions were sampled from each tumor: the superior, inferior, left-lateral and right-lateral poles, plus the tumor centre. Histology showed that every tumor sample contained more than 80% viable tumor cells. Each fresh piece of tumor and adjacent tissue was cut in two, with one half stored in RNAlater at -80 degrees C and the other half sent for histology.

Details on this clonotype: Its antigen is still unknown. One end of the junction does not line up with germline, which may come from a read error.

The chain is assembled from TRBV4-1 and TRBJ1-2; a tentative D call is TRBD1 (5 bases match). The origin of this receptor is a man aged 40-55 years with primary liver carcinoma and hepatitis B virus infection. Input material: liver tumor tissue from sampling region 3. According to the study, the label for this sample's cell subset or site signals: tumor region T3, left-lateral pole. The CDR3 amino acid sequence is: CASNQDGLGRYGYTF. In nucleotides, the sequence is TGCGCCAGCAACCAAGATGGACTGGGGCGCTATGGCTACACCTTC.